Listed here are 31 T cell receptor beta chains from one sample, sequenced in a study of cytomegalovirus exposure and HLA in healthy donors. 13 Jbeta primers and 60 Vbeta primers were used for the PCR. Sequenced by immunoSEQ multiplex PCR; TCRdb stores in-frame clones only, minus some. The data show approximately 170,000 clones, 79% seen once. Sequenced material: PBMCs. The receptor set was obtained from a woman aged 18-35 years in good health and CMV-seronegative.

The sample holds one count of this clone. This chain uses TRBV28 with TRBJ1-2; D unresolved. Deletions cut 8 bases from V and 5 bases from J, with 15 bases between. Germline loops: CDR1 MDHEN, CDR2 SYDVKM. This CDR3 is built from 13 residues. The CDR3: CASSPFYSYGYTF. CDR3 in DNA: TGTGCCAGCTCCCCCTTCTACAGTTATGGCTACACCTTC.

The genes are TRBV9 and TRBJ2-2; tentative D call: TRBD2 (6 bases). This CDR3 region has 16 residues. Trimming pared 3 bases from V and 2 bases from J, leaving 14 bases between. Germline V gives CDR1 SGDLS, CDR2 YYNGEE. Here the CDR3 DNA reads TGTGCCAGCAGCGATGCGCTAGCGCTTAACACCGGGGAGCTGTTTTTT. This sequence encodes CASSDALALNTGELFF.

This clone turned up a few times. The chain has TRBV5-4 and TRBJ1-6; 9 bases fit TRBD1. The CDR3 sequence is 16 residues long. Per germline, CDR1 SGHNT and CDR2 YYREEE (reference sequence). The junction had 10 bases not matched to a gene; V was cut back by 5 bases and J by 7 bases. CDR3 amino acids: CASSLGGTGKNSPLHF. The CDR3 DNA follows: TGTGCCAGCAGTTTAGGTGGGACAGGGAAAAATTCACCCCTCCACTTT.

The chain carries TRBV6-4 and TRBJ1-6; 7 nucleotides agree with TRBD1. The germline gives CDR1 MRHNA, CDR2 SNTAGT. J gave up 9 bases and V 6 bases, and 8 bases lay outside the gene matches. The CDR3 consists of 14 residues. CDR3 DNA: TGTGCCAGCAGAGCCGGGACAGAAAGTTCACCCCTCCACTTT. As protein: CASRAGTESSPLHF.

V is TRBV2 and J is TRBJ2-3, with 8 bases matching TRBD2. The V gene end was trimmed by 2 bases and the J gene end by 6 bases; junction bases not matched to a gene: 10. CDR1 and CDR2 from the germline V gene are SNHLY and FYNNEI. The CDR3 contains 16 residues. The CDR3 coding sequence is TGTGCCAGCAGTGAAATCAACGGGGGGGCGGGGGATACGCAGTATTTT. Amino acids: CASSEINGGAGDTQYF.

V gene TRBV25-1 combines with J gene TRBJ2-1; 10 nucleotides align to TRBD1. The CDR3 totals 15 residues. From germline, CDR1 is MGHDK and CDR2 SYGVNS. J gave up 3 bases and V 6 bases, and 5 bases lay outside the gene matches. The CDR3 sequence: CASSRGTGDYNEQFF. CDR3 sequence (DNA): TGTGCCAGCAGCCGCGGGACAGGGGACTACAATGAGCAGTTCTTC.

The chain joins TRBV2 to TRBJ1-2; possibly TRBD1 for D (5 bases). This CDR3 is built from 17 residues. From germline, CDR1 is SNHLY and CDR2 FYNNEI. Deletions cut 6 bases from V and 0 bases from J, with 20 bases between. The CDR3 loop is CASRPIARTQSNYGYTF. CDR3 DNA sequence: TGTGCCAGCAGACCGATCGCCAGGACACAATCTAACTATGGCTACACCTTC.

The count of this clone is one. The CDR3 spells CASRREENTEAFF. The DNA for the CDR3 is TGCGCCAGCAGACGGGAAGAGAACACTGAAGCTTTCTTT. This chain links TRBV5-1 with TRBJ1-1; D is uncertain. Trimming stripped 5 bases from V and 1 base from J, with 9 bases between. The CDR3 runs 13 residues. CDR1 and CDR2 from the germline V gene are SGHRS and YFSETQ.

The chain combines TRBV5-1 with TRBJ2-7; TRBD2 is a possible D gene (5 bases). CDR3 length: 12 residues. Deletions cut 2 bases from V and 4 bases from J, with 7 bases between. In germline, CDR1 is SGHRS, CDR2 YFSETQ. CDR3 coding DNA: TGCGCCAGCAGCTTACTAGGGTACGAGCAGTACTTC. It translates to CASSLLGYEQYF.

This sequence joins TRBV19 and TRBJ2-1, with D unresolved. V lost 1 base and J lost 8, with 9 bases in between. Germline assignment: CDR1 LNHDA and CDR2 SQIVND (reference sequence). The CDR3 is made up of 13 amino acids. The CDR3 DNA sequence: TGTGCCAGTAGTATAGGTAGTTACTATGAGCAGTTCTTC. Translated: CASSIGSYYEQFF.

The rearrangement joins TRBV29-1 to TRBJ2-7; the D gene is possibly TRBD1 (6 bases). The CDR3 has 12 amino acids. Looked up from germline, CDR1 is SQVTM and CDR2 is ANQGSEA. Trimming left V 7 bases short and J 6 bases short, with 16 bases between. CDR3 loop: CSALLTGSEQYF. CDR3 nucleotide sequence: TGCAGCGCTCTCCTGACAGGCAGCGAGCAGTACTTC.

There are a few counts of this clone. V and J are TRBV29-1 and TRBJ2-7; D is possibly TRBD1 (6 bases). V lost 4 bases to trimming and J lost 2 bases, with 12 bases between them. The CDR3 length is 13 residues. Germline assignment: CDR1 SQVTM and CDR2 ANQGSEA. CDR3 nucleotide sequence: TGCAGCGTTGGATCAGGGGCACCCTACGAGCAGTACTTC. Residues: CSVGSGAPYEQYF.

This chain links TRBV13 with TRBJ1-5, with TRBD1 as a possible D gene (5 bases). Germline CDR1 is PRHDT and CDR2 is FYEKMQ (reference sequence). V was pared by 2 bases and J by 2 bases, with 7 bases between. The CDR3 has 14 residues. This CDR3 is CASSLRGGNQPQHF. In DNA form, the CDR3 reads TGTGCCAGCAGCTTACGGGGGGGCAATCAGCCCCAGCATTTT.

The chain couples TRBV6-1 to TRBJ2-1; 7 bases align to TRBD1. The germline gives CDR1 MNHNS, CDR2 SASEGT. V was pared by 0 bases and J by 0 bases, with 5 bases of the junction left unmatched. This CDR3 has 17 residues. The CDR3 here is CASSEAAGGSSYNEQFF. The CDR3 DNA follows: TGTGCCAGCAGTGAAGCGGCAGGGGGTAGCTCCTACAATGAGCAGTTCTTC.

CDR3 DNA sequence: TGTGCCAGCAGTGAAAGTTCCCCGGGACAGGGGGGGAATCAGCCCCAGCATTTT. It encodes CASSESSPGQGGNQPQHF. This chain uses TRBV6-1 with TRBJ1-5; 11 bases agree with TRBD1. V was pared by 2 bases and J by 4 bases, with 10 bases of the junction left unmatched. The CDR3 contains 18 residues. Germline loops: CDR1 MNHNS, CDR2 SASEGT.

V gene TRBV19 combines with J gene TRBJ1-1; D gene unclear. Trimming removed 9 bases at V and 8 bases at J, with 19 bases between. Per germline, CDR1 LNHDA and CDR2 SQIVND (reference sequence). The CDR3 extends over 13 amino acids. CDR3 region: CASTPQKEEEAFF. CDR3 DNA sequence: TGTGCCAGCACTCCCCAAAAAGAGGAAGAAGCTTTCTTT.

This sequence joins TRBV5-5 and TRBJ1-1; D ambiguous. V lost 3 bases, J lost 5 bases, and 8 bases lay in between. Germline-derived CDR1 and CDR2 are SGHKS and YYEKEE (reference sequence). There are 12 residues in the CDR3. The CDR3 coding sequence is TGTGCCAGCAGCTCGACTGGTACTGAAGCTTTCTTT. It codes for CASSSTGTEAFF.

This clone was observed once. The chain recombines TRBV28 with TRBJ1-4; D unresolved. Germline V gene lookup returns CDR1 MDHEN and CDR2 SYDVKM. V gave up 8 bases and J gave up 8 bases, with 15 bases separating them. CDR3 length: 13 amino acids. The CDR3 coding sequence is TGTGCCAGCCGCCAGCCCAGCGGGGAAAAACTGTTTTTT. The encoded protein is CASRQPSGEKLFF.

The chain uses TRBV19 and TRBJ2-3; D gene unclear. Germline CDR1 LNHDA, CDR2 SQIVND (reference sequence). V lost 1 base and J lost 2, with 10 bases in between. This CDR3 is built from 15 residues. The CDR3 loop reads CASSIGHGLTDTQYF. CDR3 DNA sequence: TGTGCCAGTAGTATAGGGCATGGGCTCACAGATACGCAGTATTTT. The full variable domain, completed using reference TRBV19 and TRBJ2-3, is DGGITQSPKYLFRKEGQNVTLSCEQNLNHDAMYWYRQDPGQGLRLIYYSQIVNDFQKGDIAEGYSVSREKKESFPLTVTSAQKNPTAFYLCASSIGHGLTDTQYFGPGTRLTVL.

About this clone itself: Other DNA sequences in the sample encode the same CDR3. The rearrangement links TRBV7-9 to TRBJ2-7; TRBD2 matches at 8 bases. CDR1 and CDR2 from the germline V gene are SEHNR and FQNEAQ (reference sequence). Trimming at V came to 4 bases and at J to 2 bases, leaving 1 base not matched to a gene. This CDR3 comprises 13 residues. CDR3 protein: CASSSGLAYEQYF. The CDR3 DNA follows: TGTGCCAGCAGCTCGGGACTAGCCTACGAGCAGTACTTC. Full variable domain (rest looked up from reference TRBV7-9 and TRBJ2-7): DTGVSQNPRHKITKRGQNVTFRCDPISEHNRLYWYRQTLGQGPEFLTYFQNEAQLEKSRLLSDRFSAERPKGSFSTLEIQRTEQGDSAMYLCASSSGLAYEQYFGPGTRLTVT.

This sequence joins TRBV6-1 and TRBJ1-2; D is possibly TRBD1 (5 bases). From germline, CDR1 is MNHNS and CDR2 SASEGT. The CDR3 is 13 amino acids. V lost 3 bases and J 2 bases, leaving 7 bases between the germline ends. The DNA of the CDR3 is TGTGCCAGCAGTGAGGGGGGGAACTATGGCTACACCTTC. Protein sequence: CASSEGGNYGYTF.

The table lists this clone with a few counts. The DNA of the CDR3 is TGTGCCACCAGCACCATAGACAGGGTGTACCAGCCCCAGCATTTT. Amino acid sequence: CATSTIDRVYQPQHF. The rearrangement joins TRBV15 to TRBJ1-5; 7 nucleotides match TRBD1. Germline trimming cut 4 bases from V and 7 bases from J; bases unmatched to any gene: 10. The CDR3 length is 15 residues. Germline loops: CDR1 LNHNV, CDR2 YYDKDF (reference sequence).

This clone has only one observation. V is TRBV30 and J is TRBJ1-1; no reliable D call. Trimming took 0 bases from V and 5 from J, leaving 10 bases between them. Germline loops: CDR1 GTSNPN, CDR2 SVGIG (reference sequence). The CDR3 has 13 amino acids. The CDR3 DNA sequence: TGTGCCTGGAGTGTCCCAGGCTTAACTGAAGCTTTCTTT. This sequence encodes CAWSVPGLTEAFF.

This chain links TRBV5-1 with TRBJ2-1; tentative D call: TRBD1 (6 bases). Germline CDR1 reads SGHRS; CDR2 reads YFSETQ. This CDR3 spans 12 amino acids. V was shortened by 7 bases and J by 8 bases, with 13 bases between the two germline ends. In DNA form, the CDR3 reads TGCGCCAGCGATACAGGGATTCATGAGCAGTTCTTC. This gives the protein CASDTGIHEQFF.

The chain carries TRBV28 and TRBJ2-4; tentative D call: TRBD1 (6 bases). The CDR3 contains 16 residues. V shed 5 bases and J shed 0 bases, with 14 bases lying between them. Germline loops: CDR1 MDHEN, CDR2 SYDVKM. CDR3 protein: CASSHRQEIAKNIQYF. For the CDR3, the DNA is TGTGCCAGCAGTCACAGACAGGAGATAGCCAAAAACATTCAGTACTTC.

The chain combines TRBV7-6 with TRBJ2-5; 8 bases line up with TRBD2. Trimming took 8 bases from V and 5 from J; bases not matched to a gene: 13. Germline loops: CDR1 SGHVS, CDR2 FNYEAQ. The CDR3 contains 15 residues. CDR3 protein: CASLQTKRESETQYF. The DNA for the CDR3 is TGTGCCAGCCTTCAAACGAAGCGGGAGTCTGAGACCCAGTACTTC.

The chain uses TRBV30 and TRBJ2-7, with 16 nucleotides matching TRBD2. CDR1 and CDR2 (germline): GTSNPN, SVGIG (reference sequence). Unmatched junction bases numbered 8, after V lost 2 bases and J lost 4 bases. This CDR3 contains 17 residues. CDR3 sequence: CAWSLRRGLAGGYEQYF. The DNA of the CDR3 is TGTGCCTGGAGTTTACGCCGGGGACTAGCGGGAGGGTACGAGCAGTACTTC.

The rearrangement uses TRBV9 and TRBJ1-1; a possible D gene is TRBD1 (5 bases). Per germline, CDR1 SGDLS and CDR2 YYNGEE. The CDR3 is 15 residues long. V dropped 3 bases and J dropped 4 bases, with 16 bases sitting between them. The CDR3 coding sequence is TGTGCCAGCAGCGCGGGGGGGGTTTGGGGCACTGAAGCTTTCTTT. It translates to CASSAGGVWGTEAFF.

This clone was observed a few times. The chain joins TRBV19 to TRBJ1-4; D remains ambiguous. Trimming removed 3 bases from V and 7 bases from J, with 9 bases in between. CDR1 and CDR2 from the germline V gene are LNHDA and SQIVND (reference sequence). This CDR3 comprises 13 residues. The CDR3 sequence: CASSMVTVEKLFF. As DNA, the CDR3 is TGTGCCAGTAGTATGGTAACAGTTGAAAAACTGTTTTTT.

This clone came up once. V and J are TRBV11-2 and TRBJ2-3; D perhaps matches TRBD2 (5 bases). The CDR3 is made up of 19 amino acids. Trimming stripped 4 bases from V and 1 base from J, with 24 bases between. Germline values: CDR1 SGHAT, CDR2 FQNNGV. The CDR3 loop is CASSYLARPSGLGTDTQYF. The CDR3 DNA follows: TGTGCCAGCAGCTATCTAGCTCGTCCGTCCGGTTTGGGCACAGATACGCAGTATTTT.

A word on this clone: It is likely a read error, because the conserved phenylalanine at the end of the CDR3 is missing. The chain recombines TRBV2 with TRBJ1-2; D remains unclear. The CDR3 spans 14 residues. Germline V lookup: CDR1 SNHLY, CDR2 FYNNEI. Trimming stripped 4 bases from V and 2 bases from J, with 11 bases between. The CDR3 DNA sequence: TGTGCCAGCAGTGCCCCGACGGAGAACTATGGCTACACCCTC. As protein: CASSAPTENYGYTL.